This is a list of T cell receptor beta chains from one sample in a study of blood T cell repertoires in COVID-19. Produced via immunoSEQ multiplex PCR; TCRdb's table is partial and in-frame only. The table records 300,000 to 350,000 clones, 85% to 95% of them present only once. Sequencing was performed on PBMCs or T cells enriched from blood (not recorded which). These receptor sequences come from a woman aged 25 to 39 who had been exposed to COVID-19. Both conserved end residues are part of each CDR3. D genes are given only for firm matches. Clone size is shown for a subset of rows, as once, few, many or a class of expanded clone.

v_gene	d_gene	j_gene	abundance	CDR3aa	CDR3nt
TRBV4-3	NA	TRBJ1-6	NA	CASSQGPRDSPLHF	TGCGCCAGCAGCCAAGGGCCTCGGGATTCACCCCTCCACTTT
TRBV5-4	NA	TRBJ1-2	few	CASSLDQAARRGYTF	TGTGCCAGCAGCTTGGATCAAGCGGCTCGGAGGGGCTACACCTTC
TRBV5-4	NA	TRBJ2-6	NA	CASSLEQGANVLTF	TGTGCCAGCAGCTTGGAACAGGGGGCCAACGTCCTGACTTTC
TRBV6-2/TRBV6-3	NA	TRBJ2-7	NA	CASSYSGQSTEQYF	TGTGCCAGCAGTTACTCGGGACAATCTACCGAGCAGTACTTC
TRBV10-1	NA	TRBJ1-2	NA	CASTIYARGCGYTF	TGCGCCAGCACCATTTACGCGCGGGGATGTGGCTACACCTTC
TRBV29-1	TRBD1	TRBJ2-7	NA	CSVPGQSYEQYF	TGCAGCGTTCCGGGACAGAGTTACGAGCAGTACTTC
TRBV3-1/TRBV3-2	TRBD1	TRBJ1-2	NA	CASSPRTGMNGYTF	TGTGCCAGCAGCCCGCGGACAGGGATGAACGGCTACACCTTC
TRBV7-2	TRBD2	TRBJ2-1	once	CASSLLGLVYNEQFF	TGTGCCAGCAGCTTACTGGGACTAGTCTACAATGAGCAGTTCTTC
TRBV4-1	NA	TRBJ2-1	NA	CASSQGPRGVDEQFF	TGCGCCAGCAGCCAAGGACCCAGGGGGGTTGATGAGCAGTTCTTC
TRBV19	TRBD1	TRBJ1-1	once	CASSPRTGFLMNTEAFF	TGTGCCAGTAGTCCCAGGACAGGGTTCTTGATGAACACTGAAGCTTTCTTT
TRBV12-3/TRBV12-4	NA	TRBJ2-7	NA	CASLKVGYEQYF	TGTGCCAGCCTAAAAGTTGGCTACGAGCAGTACTTC
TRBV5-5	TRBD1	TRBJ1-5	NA	CASSFGQGNQPQHF	TGTGCCAGCAGTTTCGGACAGGGCAATCAGCCCCAGCATTTT
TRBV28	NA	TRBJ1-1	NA	CASNVQGVTEAFF	TGTGCCAGCAATGTACAGGGAGTCACTGAAGCTTTCTTT
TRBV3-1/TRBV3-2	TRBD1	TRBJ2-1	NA	CASSQEWDREGNEQFF	TGTGCCAGCAGCCAAGAATGGGACAGGGAAGGGAATGAGCAGTTCTTC
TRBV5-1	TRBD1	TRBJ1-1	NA	CASSPGQGITEAFF	TGCGCCAGCAGCCCGGGACAGGGAATCACTGAAGCTTTCTTT
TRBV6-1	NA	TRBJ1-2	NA	CASSERLGGGYTF	TGTGCCAGCAGTGAAAGACTCGGTGGGGGCTACACCTTC
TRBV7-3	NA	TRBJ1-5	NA	CASSLTSGAGNQPQHF	TGTGCCAGCAGCTTAACGAGTGGGGCGGGCAATCAGCCCCAGCATTTT
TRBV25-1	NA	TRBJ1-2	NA	CASSTPGGNFGYTF	TGTGCCAGCAGTACCCCCGGAGGGAACTTTGGCTACACCTTC
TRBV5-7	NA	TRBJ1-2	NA	CASSLVGRGFYGYTF	TGTGCCAGCAGCTTGGTCGGCCGGGGATTCTATGGCTACACCTTC
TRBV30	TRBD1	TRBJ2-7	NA	CAWGDRGPGEQYF	TGTGCCTGGGGGGACAGGGGGCCAGGGGAGCAGTACTTC
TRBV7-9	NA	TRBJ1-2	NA	CASSPSAGLPLNYGYTF	TGTGCCAGCAGCCCCTCGGCGGGCCTCCCCCTTAACTATGGCTACACCTTC
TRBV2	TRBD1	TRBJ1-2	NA	CATSTDRVNSGYTF	TGTGCCACCTCAACTGACAGGGTAAATAGCGGCTACACCTTC
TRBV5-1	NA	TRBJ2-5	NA	CASSPAGSQETQYF	TGCGCCAGCAGCCCGGCAGGCAGCCAAGAGACCCAGTACTTC
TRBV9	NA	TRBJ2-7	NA	CASSPGGQSFYEQYF	TGTGCCAGCAGCCCAGGGGGGCAGTCGTTTTACGAGCAGTACTTC
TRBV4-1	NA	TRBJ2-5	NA	CASSQVTRLQETQYF	TGCGCCAGCAGCCAAGTTACGCGACTCCAAGAGACCCAGTACTTC
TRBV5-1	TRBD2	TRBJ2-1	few	CASSTFSGGAYNEQFF	TGCGCCAGCAGCACCTTTAGCGGGGGGGCCTACAATGAGCAGTTCTTC
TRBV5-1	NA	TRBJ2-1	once	CASSLEVRVEGNEQFF	TGCGCCAGCAGCTTGGAGGTTCGGGTAGAGGGCAATGAGCAGTTCTTC
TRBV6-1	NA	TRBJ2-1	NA	CASSETGSSYNEQFF	TGTGCCAGCAGTGAAACAGGAAGCTCCTACAATGAGCAGTTCTTC
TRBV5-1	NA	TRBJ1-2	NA	CASSLVQASWGGYTF	TGCGCCAGCAGCTTGGTACAGGCCTCGTGGGGTGGCTACACCTTC
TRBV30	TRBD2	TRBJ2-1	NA	CAWTAGTSGGNEQFF	TGTGCCTGGACCGCCGGGACTAGCGGGGGGAATGAGCAGTTCTTC
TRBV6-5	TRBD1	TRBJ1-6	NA	CASRPRQGNGSPLHF	TGTGCCAGCAGACCTCGACAGGGGAATGGTTCACCCCTCCACTTT
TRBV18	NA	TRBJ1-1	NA	CASSLKDTNTEAFF	TGTGCCAGCTCGCTTAAGGACACTAACACTGAAGCTTTCTTT
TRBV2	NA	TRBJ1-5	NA	CASRARGGNQPQHF	TGTGCCAGCAGGGCCAGGGGTGGAAATCAGCCCCAGCATTTT
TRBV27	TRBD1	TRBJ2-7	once	CASSLARGRHEQYF	TGTGCCAGCAGTTTAGCCAGGGGGCGACACGAGCAGTACTTC
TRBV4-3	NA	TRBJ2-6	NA	CASSRTGGSGANVLTF	TGCGCCAGCAGCCGTACTGGAGGGTCTGGGGCCAACGTCCTGACTTTC
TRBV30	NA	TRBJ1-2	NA	CAWRRPGNYGYTF	TGTGCCTGGAGACGGCCAGGGAACTATGGCTACACCTTC
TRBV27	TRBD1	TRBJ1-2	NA	CASSLSEQGRYGYTF	TGTGCCAGCAGTTTATCCGAACAGGGGCGCTATGGCTACACCTTC
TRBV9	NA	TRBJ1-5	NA	CASTQPQHF	TGTGCCAGCACACAGCCCCAGCATTTT
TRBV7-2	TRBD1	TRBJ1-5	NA	CASGQGSNQPQHF	TGTGCCAGCGGACAGGGGAGTAATCAGCCCCAGCATTTT
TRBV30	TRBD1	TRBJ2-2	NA	CAWTRQGTNTGELFF	TGTGCCTGGACTCGACAGGGGACGAACACCGGGGAGCTGTTTTTT
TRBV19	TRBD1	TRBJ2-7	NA	CASSSDRGYYEQYF	TGTGCCAGTAGTTCGGACAGGGGTTACTACGAGCAGTACTTC
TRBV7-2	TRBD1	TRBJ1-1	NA	CASSLASGGTEAFF	TGTGCCAGCAGCTTAGCGTCAGGGGGCACTGAAGCTTTCTTT
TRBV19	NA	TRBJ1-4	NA	CASSPTALNEKLFF	TGTGCCAGTAGCCCGACAGCACTTAATGAAAAACTGTTTTTT
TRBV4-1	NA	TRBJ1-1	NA	CASSREAGNTEAFF	TGCGCCAGCAGCCGTGAAGCGGGGAACACTGAAGCTTTCTTT
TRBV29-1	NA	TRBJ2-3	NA	CSTDPGQPTDTQYF	TGCAGCACTGACCCGGGACAACCCACAGATACGCAGTATTTT
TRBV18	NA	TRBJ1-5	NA	CASSPRGGAKQPQHF	TGTGCCAGCTCACCGCGGGGGGGAGCGAAGCAGCCCCAGCATTTT
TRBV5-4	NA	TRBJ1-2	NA	CASRRTASSNYGYTF	TGTGCCAGCAGAAGGACAGCGTCCTCTAACTATGGCTACACCTTC
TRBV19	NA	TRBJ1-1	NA	CASSKGHPNTEAFF	TGTGCCAGTAGTAAGGGACATCCGAACACTGAAGCTTTCTTT
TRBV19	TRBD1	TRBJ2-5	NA	CASSIHRTGQQETQYF	TGTGCCAGTAGTATTCACAGGACAGGGCAACAAGAGACCCAGTACTTC
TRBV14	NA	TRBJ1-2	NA	CASSQDPVLDYGYTF	TGTGCCAGCAGCCAAGATCCGGTTTTGGACTATGGCTACACCTTC
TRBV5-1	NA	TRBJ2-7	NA	CASSLQGNYEQYF	TGCGCCAGCAGTCTCCAGGGCAACTACGAGCAGTACTTC
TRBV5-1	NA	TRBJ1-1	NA	CASSLGGNTEAFF	TGCGCCAGCAGCTTAGGGGGGAACACTGAAGCTTTCTTT
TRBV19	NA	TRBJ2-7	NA	CASRPSPGSEQYF	TGTGCCAGTAGACCATCGCCAGGGTCCGAGCAGTACTTC
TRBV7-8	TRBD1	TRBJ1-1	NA	CASSSKRPGTGYTEAFF	TGTGCCAGCAGCTCAAAGCGCCCCGGGACAGGGTATACTGAAGCTTTCTTT